The 9 T cell receptor beta chains below all came from one sample that was sequenced in a study of CD8+ T cells in alopecia areata. RNA was extracted and reverse transcribed into cDNA as the sequencing template. Clones were sequenced by immunoSEQ multiplex PCR, and TCRdb holds only the in-frame ones, with some missing. The data contain roughly 4,400 clones, approximately 90% of them singletons. Treatment defined: oral pan-JAK inhibitor, 5-10 mg twice daily. Researchers gathered lesional scalp punch biopsies and peripheral blood from patients with alopecia areata. The sample was skin, taken at week 4, from a patient treated with tofacitinib. These receptors all come from a human donor with alopecia areata.

The chain links TRBV7-9 to TRBJ1-1; possibly TRBD1 for D (5 bases). The CDR3 covers 13 residues. The germline gives CDR1 SEHNR, CDR2 FQNEAQ (reference sequence). The germline V and J ends were trimmed by 10 bases and 0 bases, with 12 bases remaining between them. CDR3 in DNA: TGTGCCACTGGGGGTGTGGTGAACACTGAAGCTTTCTTT. Its translation is CATGGVVNTEAFF.

This clone was observed once. The chain carries TRBV6-6 and TRBJ1-1, with a possible D match to TRBD1 (5 bases). Germline CDR1 is MNHNY and CDR2 is SVGAGI (reference sequence). Trimming removed 0 bases from V and 6 bases from J, with 8 bases in between. CDR3 length: 13 residues. CDR3 nucleotide sequence: TGTGCCAGCAGTTACTCAGAAGGGGCTGAAGCTTTCTTT. This translates into CASSYSEGAEAFF.

The chain links TRBV29-1 to TRBJ2-5; unclear D gene. The V end was cut by 7 bases, the J end by 5 bases, with 17 bases between. CDR1 SQVTM and CDR2 ANQGSEA come from the germline V gene. The CDR3 covers 13 residues. The DNA for the CDR3 is TGCAGCGGTTTAGGGATTCTTGGGGAGACCCAGTACTTC. It translates to CSGLGILGETQYF.

This chain links TRBV18 with TRBJ1-5; no clear D. Per the germline V gene, CDR1 is KGHSH and CDR2 is LQKENI. The CDR3 consists of 13 residues. Trimming took off 2 bases at V and 0 bases at J, with 2 bases between the two ends. The CDR3 protein is CASSPGSNQPQHF. The CDR3 region has the DNA TGTGCCAGCTCACCAGGTAGCAATCAGCCCCAGCATTTT.

The chain carries TRBV5-4 and TRBJ2-2; possible D gene TRBD1, 6 bases. V was cut by 4 bases and J by 5 bases, with 12 bases left in between. The germline V gene encodes CDR1 SGHNT and CDR2 YYREEE (reference sequence). The CDR3 is 14 amino acids. For the CDR3, the DNA is TGTGCCAGCAGCCCGGGACAAACTACCGGGGAGCTGTTTTTT. Encoded protein: CASSPGQTTGELFF.

The CDR3 DNA reads as TGTGCCAGCAGTTACTACAGGCGGGGGATCTCCTACGAGCAGTACTTC. This encodes CASSYYRRGISYEQYF. The chain joins TRBV6-6 to TRBJ2-7; 7 nucleotides agree with TRBD2. This CDR3 is 16 amino acids long. J gave up 0 bases and V 1 base, and 6 bases lay outside the gene matches. Per the germline V gene, CDR1 is MNHNY and CDR2 is SVGAGI (reference sequence).

This chain joins TRBV7-8 and TRBJ2-7; D not resolved. This CDR3 is 13 amino acids long. The ends were cut back, 2 bases at V and 5 bases at J, with 10 bases in the middle. Germline V lookup: CDR1 SGHVS, CDR2 FQNEAQ. The DNA for the CDR3 is TGTGCCAGCAGCTTAAGGCCTGAAAACGAGCAGTACTTC. Encoded protein: CASSLRPENEQYF.

This clone was picked up a small number of times. The V gene is TRBV6-1, the J gene TRBJ1-5; D is ambiguous. Germline loops: CDR1 MNHNS, CDR2 SASEGT. Trimming cost V 8 bases and J 4 bases, with 6 bases left between them. The CDR3 is 11 amino acids. CDR3 sequence (DNA): TGTGCCAGCGGCGGAAATCAGCCCCAGCATTTT. This gives the protein CASGGNQPQHF.

This chain links TRBV5-1 with TRBJ2-7; D is possibly TRBD2 (5 bases). The germline CDR1 and CDR2 sequences are SGHRS and YFSETQ. Trimming pared 1 base from V and 3 bases from J, leaving 8 bases between. The CDR3 sequence is 13 residues long. The CDR3 spells CASSLSRDYEQYF. CDR3 sequence (DNA): TGCGCCAGCAGCTTGAGCCGGGACTACGAGCAGTACTTC.